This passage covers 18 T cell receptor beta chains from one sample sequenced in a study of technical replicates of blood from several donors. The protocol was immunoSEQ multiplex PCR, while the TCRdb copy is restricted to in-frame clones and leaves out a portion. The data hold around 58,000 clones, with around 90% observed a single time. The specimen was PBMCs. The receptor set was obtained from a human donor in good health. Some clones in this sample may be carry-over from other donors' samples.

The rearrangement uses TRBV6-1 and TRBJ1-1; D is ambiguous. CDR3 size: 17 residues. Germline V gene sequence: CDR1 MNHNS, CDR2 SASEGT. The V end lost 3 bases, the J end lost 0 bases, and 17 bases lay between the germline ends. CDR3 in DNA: TGTGCCAGCAGTGAGTTGCGCCTGTATACCATGAACACTGAAGCTTTCTTT. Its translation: CASSELRLYTMNTEAFF.

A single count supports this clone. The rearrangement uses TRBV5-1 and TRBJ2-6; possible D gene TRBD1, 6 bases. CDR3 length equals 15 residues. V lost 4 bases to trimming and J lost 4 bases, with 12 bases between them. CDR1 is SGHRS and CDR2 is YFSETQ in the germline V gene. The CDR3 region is CASSPTGSGANVLTF. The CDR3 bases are TGCGCCAGCAGCCCAACAGGGTCAGGGGCCAACGTCCTGACTTTC.

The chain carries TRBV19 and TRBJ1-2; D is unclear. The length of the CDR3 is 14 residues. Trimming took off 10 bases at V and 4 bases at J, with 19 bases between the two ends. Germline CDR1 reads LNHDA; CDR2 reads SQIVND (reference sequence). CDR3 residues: CAINKPGNLYGYTF. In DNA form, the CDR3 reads TGTGCCATCAATAAACCGGGAAACCTCTATGGCTACACCTTC.

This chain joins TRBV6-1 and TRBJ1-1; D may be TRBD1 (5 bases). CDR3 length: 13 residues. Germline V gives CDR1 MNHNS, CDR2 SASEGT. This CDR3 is CAGLGLMNTEAFF. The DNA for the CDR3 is TGTGCGGGACTGGGACTCATGAACACTGAAGCTTTCTTT.

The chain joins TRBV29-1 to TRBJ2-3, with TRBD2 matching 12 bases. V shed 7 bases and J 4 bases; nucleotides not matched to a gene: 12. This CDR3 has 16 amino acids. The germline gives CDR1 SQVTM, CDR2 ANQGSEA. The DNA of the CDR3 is TGCAGCGACACCGGCGCTAGCGGGAGGGTCTCAGATACGCAGTATTTT. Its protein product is CSDTGASGRVSDTQYF.

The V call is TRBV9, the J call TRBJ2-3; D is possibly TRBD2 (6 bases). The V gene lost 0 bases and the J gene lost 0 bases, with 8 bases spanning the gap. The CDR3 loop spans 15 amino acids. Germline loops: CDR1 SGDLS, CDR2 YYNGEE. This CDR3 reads CASSVGGASTDTQYF. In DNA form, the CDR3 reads TGTGCCAGCAGCGTAGGCGGGGCTAGCACAGATACGCAGTATTTT.

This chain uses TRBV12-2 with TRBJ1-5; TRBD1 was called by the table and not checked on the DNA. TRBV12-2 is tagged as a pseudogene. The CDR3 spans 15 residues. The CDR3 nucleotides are TGTGCAAGTCGCCGCGGACAGAGACACAATCAGCCCCAGCATTTT. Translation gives CASRRGQRHNQPQHF.

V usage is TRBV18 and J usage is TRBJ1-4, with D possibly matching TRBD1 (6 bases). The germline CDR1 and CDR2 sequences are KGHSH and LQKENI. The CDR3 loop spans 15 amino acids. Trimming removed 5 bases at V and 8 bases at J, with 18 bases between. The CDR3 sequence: CASSASGHPGEKLFF. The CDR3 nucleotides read TGTGCCAGCTCAGCATCGGGACACCCGGGGGAAAAACTGTTTTTT.

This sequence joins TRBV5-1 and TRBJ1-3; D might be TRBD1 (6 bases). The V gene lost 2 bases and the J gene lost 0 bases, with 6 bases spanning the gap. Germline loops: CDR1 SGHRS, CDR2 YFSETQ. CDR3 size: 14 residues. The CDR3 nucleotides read TGCGCCAGCAGCTTACAGGGCTCTGGAAACACCATATATTTT. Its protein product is CASSLQGSGNTIYF.

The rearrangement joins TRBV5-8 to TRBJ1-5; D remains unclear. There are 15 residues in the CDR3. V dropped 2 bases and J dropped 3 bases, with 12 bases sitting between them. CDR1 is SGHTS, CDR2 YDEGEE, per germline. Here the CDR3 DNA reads TGTGCCAGCAGCTTTGAGCTAACAGACAATCAGCCCCAGCATTTT. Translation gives CASSFELTDNQPQHF.

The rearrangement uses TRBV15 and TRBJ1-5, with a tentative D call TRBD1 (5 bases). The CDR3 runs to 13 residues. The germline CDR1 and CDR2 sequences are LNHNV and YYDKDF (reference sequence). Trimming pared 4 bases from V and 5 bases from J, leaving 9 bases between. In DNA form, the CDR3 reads TGTGCCACCAGCACACAGGATGATCAGCCCCAGCATTTT. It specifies CATSTQDDQPQHF.

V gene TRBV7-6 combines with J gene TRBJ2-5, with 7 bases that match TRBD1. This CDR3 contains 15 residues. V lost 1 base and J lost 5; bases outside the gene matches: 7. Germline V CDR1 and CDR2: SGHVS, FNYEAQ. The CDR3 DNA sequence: TGTGCCAGCAGCTTAGATCTCGGGACAGACGAGACCCAGTACTTC. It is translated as CASSLDLGTDETQYF.

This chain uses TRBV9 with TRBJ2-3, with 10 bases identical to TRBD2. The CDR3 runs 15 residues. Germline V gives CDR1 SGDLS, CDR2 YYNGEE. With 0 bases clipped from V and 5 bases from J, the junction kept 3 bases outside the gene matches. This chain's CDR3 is CASSVASGGLDTQYF. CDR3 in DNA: TGTGCCAGCAGCGTAGCTAGCGGGGGATTAGATACGCAGTATTTT.

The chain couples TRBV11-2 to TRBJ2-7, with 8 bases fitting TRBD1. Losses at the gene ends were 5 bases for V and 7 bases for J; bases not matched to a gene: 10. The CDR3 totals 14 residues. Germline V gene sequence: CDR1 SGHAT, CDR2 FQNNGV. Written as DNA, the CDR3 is TGTGCCAGCAGCCTGGACAGGGACATAGGGGAGCAGTACTTC. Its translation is CASSLDRDIGEQYF.

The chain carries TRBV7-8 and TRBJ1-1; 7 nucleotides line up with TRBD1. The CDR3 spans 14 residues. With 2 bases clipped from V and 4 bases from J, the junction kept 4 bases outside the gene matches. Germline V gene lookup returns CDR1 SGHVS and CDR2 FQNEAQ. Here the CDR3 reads CASSLQSGGTEAFF. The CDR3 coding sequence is TGTGCCAGCAGCTTACAGTCAGGGGGCACTGAAGCTTTCTTT.

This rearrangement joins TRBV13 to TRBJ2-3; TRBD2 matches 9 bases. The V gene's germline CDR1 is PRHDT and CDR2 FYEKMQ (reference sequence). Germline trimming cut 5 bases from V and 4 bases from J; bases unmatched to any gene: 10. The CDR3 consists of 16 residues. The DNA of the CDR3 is TGTGCCAGCAGCCCACCACTAGCGGGCGTAGCAGATACGCAGTATTTT. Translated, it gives CASSPPLAGVADTQYF.

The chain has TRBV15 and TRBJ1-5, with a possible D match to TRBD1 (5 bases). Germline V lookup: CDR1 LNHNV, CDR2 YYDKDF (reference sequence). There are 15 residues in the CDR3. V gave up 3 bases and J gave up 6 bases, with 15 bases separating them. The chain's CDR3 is CATSSREAASQPQHF. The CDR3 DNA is TGTGCCACCAGCAGCAGGGAAGCCGCTAGTCAGCCCCAGCATTTT.

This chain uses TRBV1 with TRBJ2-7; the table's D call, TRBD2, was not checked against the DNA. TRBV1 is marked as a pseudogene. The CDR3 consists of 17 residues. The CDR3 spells CTSSHPGLAGSSYEQYF. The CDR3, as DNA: TGCACCAGCAGCCATCCGGGACTAGCGGGAAGCTCCTACGAGCAGTACTTC.